This is a list of T cell receptor beta chains from one sample in a study of blood T cells in healthy people across ages. In TCRdb, the 5' RACE reads were re-called with MiXCR into one record per CDR3 protein. The sample includes approximately 800,000 distinct CDR3 sequences, 20% to 30% seen only once; the top ten take under 4.5%. The sample also formed part of further work on T cells of mothers and their children.

Sequencing was carried out using blood. The origin of the receptors is a boy younger than 18 in good health. The CDR3 runs from the conserved cysteine through the conserved F or W. Each record gives: V gene, clone size, J gene, D gene, CDR3 protein, CDR3 DNA. The D gene is left open where the match is weak. The size entry is marked missing in some rows and otherwise reads once, few, many or a size class.

V: TRBV4-3; size: .; J: TRBJ1-2; D: .; CDR3: CASSQTGTIGGYGYTF; DNA: TGCGCCAGCAGCCAAACCGGGACAATCGGGGGGTATGGCTACACCTTC
V: TRBV2; size: .; J: TRBJ2-1; D: TRBD2; CDR3: CASNPGLAGGSSYNEQFF; DNA: TGTGCCAGCAATCCGGGACTAGCGGGAGGGAGCTCCTACAATGAGCAGTTCTTC
V: TRBV20-1; size: .; J: TRBJ2-7; D: TRBD1; CDR3: CSAIKGGGYEQYF; DNA: TGCAGTGCTATTAAAGGGGGCGGATACGAGCAGTACTTC
V: TRBV27; size: .; J: TRBJ2-2; D: .; CDR3: CAVKQRGNHVTGELFF; DNA: TGTGCCGTCAAGCAGAGGGGCAATCATGTCACCGGGGAGCTGTTTTTT
V: TRBV7-2; size: .; J: TRBJ1-2; D: .; CDR3: CASSLTLQGGNYGYTF; DNA: TGTGCCAGCAGCTTAACCCTACAGGGAGGAAACTATGGCTACACCTTC
V: TRBV4-3; size: .; J: TRBJ1-4; D: TRBD1; CDR3: CASSHRPGQGLNEKLFF; DNA: TGCGCCAGCAGCCACCGACCGGGACAGGGACTAAATGAAAAACTGTTTTTT
V: TRBV2; size: few; J: TRBJ2-4; D: .; CDR3: CGSSGGNIQYF; DNA: TGTGGCAGCAGTGGAGGGAACATTCAGTACTTC
V: TRBV9; size: .; J: TRBJ2-5; D: TRBD2; CDR3: CASSVGTSGSRPRETQYF; DNA: TGTGCCAGCAGCGTAGGAACTAGCGGGAGTCGGCCTCGGGAGACCCAGTACTTC
V: TRBV7-9; size: few; J: TRBJ2-7; D: TRBD1; CDR3: CASSPYLGQGAYEQYF; DNA: TGTGCCAGCAGCCCCTACCTGGGGCAGGGGGCTTACGAGCAGTACTTC
V: TRBV6-2/TRBV6-3; size: .; J: TRBJ2-5; D: .; CDR3: CASSRVYQETQYF; DNA: TGTGCCAGCAGCAGGGTGTACCAAGAGACCCAGTACTTC
V: TRBV7-9; size: .; J: TRBJ1-6; D: .; CDR3: CASSLVDSPLHF; DNA: TGTGCCAGCAGCTTAGTGGATTCACCCCTCCACTTT
V: TRBV12-3/TRBV12-4; size: .; J: TRBJ2-5; D: TRBD1; CDR3: CASSTDRRKTQYF; DNA: TGTGCCAGCAGCACGGACAGGCGGAAGACCCAGTACTTC
V: TRBV4-3; size: .; J: TRBJ2-3; D: .; CDR3: CASSPKEGARDTQYF; DNA: TGCGCCAGCAGCCCCAAGGAGGGGGCCAGGGATACGCAGTATTTT
V: TRBV27; size: .; J: TRBJ2-5; D: .; CDR3: CASSLYQRF; DNA: TGTGCCAGCAGTTTATACCAGCGCTTC
V: TRBV24-1; size: few; J: TRBJ2-5; D: TRBD1; CDR3: CATSDRQGARETQYF; DNA: TGTGCCACCAGTGATCGACAGGGGGCGAGGGAGACCCAGTACTTC
V: TRBV7-9; size: .; J: TRBJ1-4; D: .; CDR3: CASSLTELNEKLFF; DNA: TGTGCCAGCAGCTTGACAGAGCTTAATGAAAAACTGTTTTTT
V: TRBV19; size: few; J: TRBJ2-3; D: .; CDR3: CASSMTGTITDTQYF; DNA: TGTGCCAGTAGTATGACCGGGACCATCACAGATACGCAGTATTTT
V: TRBV6-2/TRBV6-3; size: few; J: TRBJ2-5; D: .; CDR3: CASSHVSGQETQYF; DNA: TGTGCCAGCAGTCACGTTTCGGGGCAAGAGACCCAGTACTTC
V: TRBV4-1; size: few; J: TRBJ2-7; D: .; CDR3: CASSQEYNYEQYF; DNA: TGCGCCAGCAGCCAGGAGTACAACTACGAGCAGTACTTC
V: TRBV18; size: few; J: TRBJ1-1; D: .; CDR3: CASSPGQVGYTEAFF; DNA: TGTGCCAGCTCACCAGGGCAGGTGGGGTACACTGAAGCTTTCTTT
V: TRBV29-1; size: .; J: TRBJ2-1; D: TRBD2; CDR3: CSVEYGTSGNYNEQFF; DNA: TGCAGCGTTGAATACGGTACTAGCGGGAACTACAATGAGCAGTTCTTC
V: TRBV20-1; size: .; J: TRBJ1-5; D: TRBD1; CDR3: CSAPTRGQGAWVNQPQHF; DNA: TGCAGTGCTCCAACCCGCGGACAGGGGGCGTGGGTCAATCAGCCCCAGCATTTT